The source of this T cell receptor beta chain is a study of Ad26.COV2.S vaccination and SARS-CoV-2 variants. About the research overall: Once, or twice with 56 days between doses, Ad26.COV2.S was given intramuscularly.

The CDR3 runs 15 residues. V dropped 2 bases and J dropped 5; count of bases not matched to a gene: 5. Germline CDR1 MNHEY, CDR2 SVGAGI. Measured with immunoSEQ multiplex PCR; TCRdb has only the in-frame clones, and not every one. The data hold 300,000 to 450,000 clones, with approximately 85% observed a single time. As to this clone: What it binds is unknown.

Treatment defined: approximately 18 received Ad26.COV2.S at low or high dose, single or two shots; several received placebo; per-sample allocation not given. Material that was analyzed had been drawn on day 63 after the first vaccine or placebo injection. Regarding the study as a whole: Breadth, reportedly substantial, characterized the spike-specific CD8+ and CD4+ T cell responses after vaccination. Researchers cautioned that TCR breadth and depth analyses may have underestimated total T cell responses.

The clonotype originates from a person aged 18-60 years who received the Ad26.COV2.S COVID-19 vaccine or a placebo. Material: peripheral blood, obtained in a trial of Ad26.COV2.S vaccine versus placebo. The genes are TRBV6-5 and TRBJ2-3; TRBD1 matches at 9 bases. Written as DNA, the CDR3 is TGTGCCAGCAGTTACCCGACAGGGGGAAAAGATACGCAGTATTTT. Its protein product is CASSYPTGGKDTQYF.